What follows are 29 T cell receptor beta chains derived from one specimen sequenced in a study of blood T cells in healthy people across ages (dated by TCRdb to the mid-2010s). Library preparation was by 5' RACE. The reads were generated on an Illumina HiSeq 2500. A second PCR of about 7 to 12 cycles was run with a J-beta primer mix and a sample-barcoded 5' primer. TCRdb's own reprocessing of the public reads used fastp at Q25 and MiXCR and kept productive beta chains. Every entry covers one CDR3 protein and lists the most common genes and DNA from its rows. A total of hundreds of thousands of distinct CDR3 sequences appear in this sample, around 43% of them only once. Around 21% of the sample belongs to the ten largest clones. Sequencing used blood. The receptors shown here come from a man aged 55-75 years in good health.

This sequence joins TRBV10-3 and TRBJ1-1, with a possible D match to TRBD1 (5 bases). Trimming stripped 8 bases from V and 11 bases from J, with 21 bases between. This CDR3 contains 13 residues. Germline CDR1 and CDR2: ENHRY and SYGVKD. In DNA form, the CDR3 reads TGTGCCATCGGCGGGGAGGGAGGGGTAGGCGCTTTCTTT. As protein: CAIGGEGGVGAFF.

The chain combines TRBV2 with TRBJ2-4; D perhaps matches TRBD1 (6 bases). This CDR3 is built from 15 residues. V was clipped by 2 bases and J by 2 bases, with 10 bases between them. Germline V gives CDR1 SNHLY, CDR2 FYNNEI. CDR3 DNA sequence: TGTGCCAGCAGTGAAATAGACAGGTCCAAAAACATTCAGTACTTC. Protein sequence: CASSEIDRSKNIQYF.

This clonotype was counted at least ten times. This chain joins TRBV4-3 and TRBJ2-5; 9 bases are shared with TRBD1. The J call may be in error: the DNA end matches TRBJ2-7 better. The CDR3 runs to 14 residues. Germline V lookup: CDR1 LGHNA, CDR2 YSLEER. This chain's CDR3 is CASSIDRGFYEQYF. The CDR3 DNA reads TGCGCCAGCAGCATCGACAGGGGGTTCTACGAGCAGTACTTC.

The chain recombines TRBV12-3 or TRBV12-4 with TRBJ2-7; 7 positions match TRBD2. Trimming cost V 6 bases and J 4 bases; bases outside gene matches: 15. The CDR3 has 16 residues. The CDR3 reads CASSRPSARGSYEQYF. In DNA form, the CDR3 reads TGTGCCAGCAGCCGCCCGAGTGCGCGGGGGTCATACGAGCAGTACTTC.

The chain carries TRBV6-2 or TRBV6-3 and TRBJ1-5; D not resolved. Trimming pared 2 bases from V and 0 bases from J, leaving 8 bases between. The germline gives CDR1 MNHEY, CDR2 SVGEGT. This CDR3 comprises 15 residues. CDR3 sequence: CASSYDYSSNQPQHF. In nucleotides, the CDR3 is TGTGCCAGCAGTTACGACTACAGTAGCAATCAGCCCCAGCATTTT.

V is TRBV3-1 and J is TRBJ1-2; TRBD1 aligns across 10 bases. The CDR3 loop spans 16 amino acids. Germline V gene lookup returns CDR1 LGHDT and CDR2 YNNKEL (reference sequence). V was pared by 1 base and J by 7 bases, with 9 bases of the junction left unmatched. Here the CDR3 reads CASSQAMETGGGGYTF. The CDR3 DNA is TGTGCCAGCAGCCAAGCTATGGAGACAGGGGGCGGTGGCTACACCTTC.

J is TRBJ1-2 and V is TRBV29-1, with D perhaps matching TRBD1 (5 bases). This CDR3 is 12 amino acids long. Trimming pared 6 bases from V and 5 bases from J, leaving 13 bases between. Germline CDR1 and CDR2: SQVTM and ANQGSEA. CDR3 DNA: TGCAGCGTCCAGACAGAGACATATGGCTACACCTTC. Residues: CSVQTETYGYTF.

This clonotype has only a few counts. V usage is TRBV2 and J usage is TRBJ2-1; no firm D call. Trimming shortened V by 1 base and J by 8 bases, and 9 bases separated the two germline ends. CDR3 length: 13 amino acids. Germline values: CDR1 SNHLY, CDR2 FYNNEI. The CDR3 coding sequence is TGTGCCAGCAGTGAAGGACTTCTCGATGAGCAGTTCTTC. This gives the protein CASSEGLLDEQFF.

The rearrangement uses TRBV4-1 and TRBJ2-1; TRBD2 aligns across 7 bases. CDR1 is MGHRA and CDR2 is YSYEKL in the germline V gene. The CDR3 contains 15 residues. V trimming: 4 bases; J trimming: 4 bases; junction bases outside the gene matches: 7. CDR3 residues: CASSPGGSIYNEQFF. The CDR3, as DNA: TGCGCCAGCAGCCCGGGGGGTTCGATTTACAATGAGCAGTTCTTC.

The V and J genes are TRBV10-3 and TRBJ2-5; possible D gene TRBD1, 6 bases. Per the germline V gene, CDR1 is ENHRY and CDR2 is SYGVKD. This CDR3 is built from 17 residues. The germline V and J ends were trimmed by 0 bases and 5 bases, with 19 bases remaining between them. CDR3: CAISESFRGSEGETQYF. The DNA for the CDR3 is TGTGCCATCAGTGAGTCCTTCAGGGGCTCTGAGGGGGAGACCCAGTACTTC.

There are a few counts of this clonotype. The genes are TRBV29-1 and TRBJ2-3, with D unresolved. The V end lost 3 bases, the J end lost 5 bases, and 3 bases lay between the germline ends. CDR3 length: 10 residues. Germline CDR1 and CDR2: SQVTM and ANQGSEA. This chain's CDR3 is CSVDRDTQYF. The CDR3 nucleotides are TGCAGCGTTGACAGAGATACGCAGTATTTT.

A few counts support this clonotype. CDR3 nucleotide sequence: TGTGCCAGCAGCCCAGCAGGCGGGGGGCTCTCTGGGGCCAACGTCCTGACTTTC. This sequence encodes CASSPAGGGLSGANVLTF. This chain connects TRBV7-2 to TRBJ2-6; 8 bases match TRBD2. The CDR3 consists of 18 residues. Germline CDR1 reads SGHTA; CDR2 reads FQGNSA. V shed 5 bases and J 0 bases; nucleotides not matched to a gene: 9.

This chain connects TRBV6-6 to TRBJ2-7, with 8 bases aligning to TRBD1. The V and J ends lost 0 bases and 7 bases, in that order; junction bases with no gene match: 11. The CDR3 totals 16 residues. Germline assignment: CDR1 MNHNY and CDR2 SVGAGI (reference sequence). The CDR3 protein is CASSYSLGTGYSEQYF. In DNA form, the CDR3 reads TGTGCCAGCAGTTACTCACTAGGGACAGGATACAGTGAGCAGTACTTC.

The chain has TRBV7-2 and TRBJ2-1; D uncertain. Trimming took off 7 bases at V and 9 bases at J, with 10 bases between the two ends. The CDR3 runs 11 residues. Germline V gene data show CDR1 as SGHTA and CDR2 as FQGNSA. The CDR3 coding sequence is TGTGCCAGCAACTCCCACACTGAGCAGTTCTTC. Its translation: CASNSHTEQFF.

V is TRBV12-3 or TRBV12-4 and J is TRBJ1-2; D may be TRBD1 (6 bases). The CDR3 runs to 14 residues. Trimming cost V 6 bases and J 4 bases, with 15 bases left between them. The CDR3 DNA is TGTGCCAGCAGCTTCGCTCGGGGGGCCTATGGCTACACCTTC. Protein: CASSFARGAYGYTF.

The rearrangement uses TRBV7-3 and TRBJ2-1; possibly TRBD1 for D (6 bases). Germline CDR1 is SGHTA and CDR2 is FQGTGA. V shed 4 bases and J shed 8 bases, with 12 bases lying between them. The CDR3 has 13 amino acids. The CDR3 loop is CASSSYRVDEQFF. For the CDR3, the DNA is TGTGCCAGCAGCTCCTACAGGGTCGATGAGCAGTTCTTC.

The chain recombines TRBV30 with TRBJ1-5; D remains ambiguous. The germline CDR1 and CDR2 sequences are GTSNPN and SVGIG (reference sequence). V was cut by 2 bases and J by 5 bases, with 10 bases left in between. The CDR3 is made up of 13 amino acids. In DNA, the CDR3 is TGTGCCTGGAGTCCCTCGTGGTATCAGCCCCAGCATTTT. Its translation: CAWSPSWYQPQHF. Full variable domain (rest looked up from reference TRBV30 and TRBJ1-5): SQTIHQWPATLVQPVGSPLSLECTVEGTSNPNLYWYRQAAGRGLQLLFYSVGIGQISSEVPQNLSASRPQDRQFILSSKKLLLSDSGFYLCAWSPSWYQPQHFGDGTRLSIL.

The chain uses TRBV29-1 and TRBJ1-5; 10 bases are shared with TRBD1. The CDR3 extends over 14 amino acids. The V gene end was trimmed by 5 bases and the J gene end by 4 bases; junction bases not matched to a gene: 5. The V gene's germline CDR1 is SQVTM and CDR2 ANQGSEA. Here the CDR3 DNA reads TGCAGCGTTTCAACGGGACAGGGGAATCAGCCCCAGCATTTT. As protein: CSVSTGQGNQPQHF.

This CDR3 reads CASSFFGGPNNNEQFF. CDR3 DNA: TGTGCCAGCAGTTTCTTTGGTGGGCCGAATAACAATGAGCAGTTCTTC. V usage is TRBV12-3 or TRBV12-4 and J usage is TRBJ2-1; D gene unclear. The CDR3 runs to 16 residues. Trimming left V 3 bases short and J 5 bases short, with 17 bases between.

This clonotype was counted many times. CDR3 nucleotide sequence: TGCGCCAGCAGCTTGGGGGGGACGGACCATCTGTATGGCTACACCTTC. As protein: CASSLGGTDHLYGYTF. The V and J genes are TRBV5-1 and TRBJ1-2; possible D gene TRBD1, 5 bases. V was cut by 0 bases and J by 5 bases, with 17 bases left in between. Germline assignment: CDR1 SGHRS and CDR2 YFSETQ. The CDR3 runs 16 residues.

This chain uses TRBV5-1 with TRBJ1-4; 12 positions match TRBD1. CDR3 length equals 15 residues. CDR1 SGHRS and CDR2 YFSETQ come from the germline V gene. With V trimmed by 1 base and J by 12 bases, 7 bases remained unmatched. The CDR3 DNA follows: TGCGCCAGCAGCTTGTCCGGGACAGGGGGCGAAGAACTGTTTTTT. Its translation is CASSLSGTGGEELFF. Based on the CDR3 plus reference TRBV5-1 and TRBJ1-4, the full variable domain is KAGVTQTPRYLIKTRGQQVTLSCSPISGHRSVSWYQQTPGQGLQFLFEYFSETQRNKGNFPGRFSGRQFSNSRSEMNVSTLELGDSALYLCASSLSGTGGEELFFGSGTQLSVL.

This clonotype has only a few counts. The rearrangement joins TRBV20-1 to TRBJ1-2; no firm D call. V was cut by 1 base and J by 5 bases, with 11 bases left in between. The germline CDR1 and CDR2 sequences are DFQATT and SNEGSKA (reference sequence). The CDR3 runs 13 residues. CDR3 DNA sequence: TGCAGTGCTAGAGTTCAAGGTCCTTATGGCTACACCTTC. Amino acid sequence: CSARVQGPYGYTF.

This chain joins TRBV7-6 and TRBJ2-1; TRBD2 matches at 8 bases. The tail of the sequence fits TRBJ2-7 better, so the J call may be wrong. The CDR3 is made up of 17 amino acids. Per germline, CDR1 SGHVS and CDR2 FNYEAQ. CDR3 nucleotide sequence: TGTGCCAGCAGCCCGAGTAGCGGGGCCCCCTTCGGGAATGAGCAGTACTTC. Amino acids: CASSPSSGAPFGNEQYF.

The CDR3 DNA follows: TGTGCCAGCAGTTTTGTGGGCGATTTGGAGACCCAGTACTTC. Translated, it gives CASSFVGDLETQYF. The V and J genes are TRBV12-3 or TRBV12-4 and TRBJ2-5; D is unresolved. V was clipped by 3 bases and J by 5 bases, with 13 bases between them. CDR3 length: 14 residues.

The chain has TRBV5-1 and TRBJ1-2; D gene uncertain. Trimming took 7 bases from V and 0 from J, leaving 16 bases between them. CDR1 is SGHRS, CDR2 YFSETQ, per germline. The length of the CDR3 is 15 residues. This chain's CDR3 is CASRLDPGTNYGYTF. CDR3 bases: TGCGCCAGCCGTCTGGATCCGGGAACTAACTATGGCTACACCTTC.

This clonotype was observed at least ten times. The gene calls are TRBV7-2 and TRBJ2-1; TRBD1 aligns across 8 bases. The CDR3 is 13 amino acids. V lost 5 bases and J lost 7; bases outside the gene matches: 4. Germline V gene sequence: CDR1 SGHTA, CDR2 FQGNSA. The CDR3 nucleotides are TGTGCCAGCAGCAAGGACAGGGTTAATGAGCAGTTCTTC. This codes for CASSKDRVNEQFF.

The chain joins TRBV30 to TRBJ2-7, with unresolved D. CDR1 and CDR2 from the germline V gene are GTSNPN and SVGIG (reference sequence). The CDR3 runs to 14 residues. The ends were cut back, 5 bases at V and 0 bases at J, with 14 bases in the middle. CDR3 nucleotides: TGTGCCTGGCAAAGGCGAGAACCCTCCTACGAGCAGTACTTC. Protein sequence: CAWQRREPSYEQYF.

This clonotype was observed a handful of times. The chain carries TRBV27 and TRBJ1-5; 7 nucleotides agree with TRBD1. Looked up from germline, CDR1 is MNHEY and CDR2 is SMNVEV (reference sequence). The CDR3 extends over 19 amino acids. V trimming: 0 bases; J trimming: 5 bases; junction bases outside the gene matches: 16. The CDR3 DNA sequence: TGTGCCAGCAGTTTATCGAAGGGTTCCCCGGGACAGAGATATCAGCCCCAGCATTTT. It yields the protein CASSLSKGSPGQRYQPQHF.

This clonotype was seen repeatedly, ten times or more. V gene TRBV5-1 combines with J gene TRBJ2-7; TRBD1 matches at 10 bases. The CDR3 contains 15 residues. V lost 4 bases and J lost 2; bases outside the gene matches: 6. Germline V gene lookup returns CDR1 SGHRS and CDR2 YFSETQ. The DNA for the CDR3 is TGCGCCAGCAGCGCTGGACAGGGGGGGACCTACGAGCAGTACTTC. It codes for CASSAGQGGTYEQYF.